The 10 T cell receptor beta chains in this list originate from one sample, sequenced in a study of blood T cells in healthy people across ages. Through a sample-barcoded 5' primer and a J-beta primer mix, a second PCR was run for roughly 6 to 12 cycles. One entry per CDR3 protein, called by TCRdb with MiXCR from the 5' RACE reads. The repertoire has around 500,000 distinct CDR3 sequences, roughly 43% of them found once; the top ten carry approximately 25%. The material sequenced was blood. All receptors derive from a man at least 80 years old in good health.

In its sample, this clonotype was seen many times. This sequence joins TRBV6-6 and TRBJ2-7; possibly TRBD1 or TRBD2 for D (6 bases each). Trimming cost V 7 bases and J 3 bases, with 16 bases left between them. This CDR3 comprises 14 residues. The germline V gene encodes CDR1 MNHNY and CDR2 SVGAGI (reference sequence). The DNA for the CDR3 is TGTGCCAGCACCTGGGGGGCCTCGGGCTACGAGCAGTACTTC. Its protein is CASTWGASGYEQYF.

Comment on this clonotype: Since no conserved phenylalanine or tryptophan closes the CDR3, a read error is the likely cause. This sequence joins TRBV6-5 and TRBJ1-4, with 8 positions matching TRBD1. CDR1 and CDR2 from the germline V gene are MNHEY and SVGAGI. V dropped 2 bases and J dropped 5; count of bases not matched to a gene: 4. The CDR3 runs to 15 residues. The CDR3 region has the DNA TGTGCCAGCAGTTACCCGACAGGGGCGAATGAAAAACTGTTTTCT. It codes for CASSYPTGANEKLFS.

This clonotype has at least ten counts. V is TRBV7-2 and J is TRBJ2-5; D call uncertain. The V end was cut by 1 base, the J end by 4 bases, with 16 bases between. Germline V lookup: CDR1 SGHTA, CDR2 FQGNSA. The CDR3 loop spans 16 amino acids. Written as DNA, the CDR3 is TGTGCCAGCAGCTTAGGGACGTCTAATCTCCGAGAGACCCAGTACTTC. Protein product: CASSLGTSNLRETQYF.

The genes are TRBV6-2 or TRBV6-3 and TRBJ1-5, with unresolved D. Deletions cut 4 bases from V and 1 base from J, with 14 bases between. Germline CDR1 MNHEY, CDR2 SVGEGT. This CDR3 comprises 16 residues. CDR3 sequence (DNA): TGTGCCAGCAGTTTGCAGGATTTTCACAGCAATCAGCCCCAGCATTTT. This encodes CASSLQDFHSNQPQHF.

This clonotype occurred a few times. The V and J genes are TRBV12-5 and TRBJ2-3; D uncertain. This CDR3 is built from 13 residues. The V end was cut by 6 bases, the J end by 0 bases, with 7 bases between. Germline V gene lookup returns CDR1 LGHNT and CDR2 FRNRAP. The CDR3 region has the DNA TGTGCTAGTGGACTGGGAAGCACAGATACGCAGTATTTT. It encodes CASGLGSTDTQYF.

V gene TRBV27 combines with J gene TRBJ1-6; 7 positions agree with TRBD1. Losses at the gene ends were 4 bases for V and 6 bases for J; bases not matched to a gene: 6. Germline CDR1 is MNHEY and CDR2 is SMNVEV (reference sequence). The CDR3 extends over 15 amino acids. The chain's CDR3 is CASSSRQGRNSPLHF. The CDR3 nucleotides read TGTGCCAGCAGTTCAAGACAGGGACGTAATTCACCCCTCCACTTT.

This clonotype was observed a single time. The chain is built from TRBV2 and TRBJ2-7, with 8 bases fitting TRBD1. Trimming at V came to 6 bases and at J to 4 bases, leaving 8 bases not matched to a gene. The CDR3 length is 14 residues. Germline CDR1 is SNHLY and CDR2 is FYNNEI. CDR3 sequence (DNA): TGTGCCAGCAGGGCCAACAGGGGGACGTACGAGCAGTACTTC. Its translation: CASRANRGTYEQYF.

This clonotype was detected only a few times. The V call is TRBV7-2, the J call TRBJ2-4, with D perhaps matching TRBD2 (7 bases). The closer fit of TRBJ2-7 to the DNA end suggests the J call may be wrong. The CDR3 covers 14 residues. CDR1 and CDR2 from the germline V gene are SGHTA and FQGNSA. The CDR3 loop is CASSLGYREGEQYF. For the CDR3, the DNA is TGTGCCAGCAGCTTAGGGTACAGGGAGGGCGAGCAGTACTTC.

To note about this clonotype: A much more abundant neighbour one base away suggests this may be a read error. The chain has TRBV29-1 and TRBJ2-1; 7 bases match TRBD2. Trimming took 7 bases from V and 9 from J; bases not matched to a gene: 15. CDR3 length: 14 residues. Germline loops: CDR1 SQVTM, CDR2 ANQGSEA. The CDR3 region is CSARTRAAISEQFF. CDR3 DNA sequence: TGCAGCGCCCGGACTAGGGCAGCTATCAGTGAGCAGTTCTTC.

V usage is TRBV14 and J usage is TRBJ2-1; 12 nucleotides align to TRBD2. Germline CDR1 and CDR2: SGHDN and FVKESK. The V segment lost 2 bases and the J segment 9 bases; nucleotides outside the gene matches: 8. This CDR3 has 16 amino acids. The CDR3 reads CASSQRLAGAGGEQFF. The CDR3 DNA is TGTGCCAGCAGCCAACGACTAGCGGGGGCGGGTGGTGAGCAGTTCTTC.